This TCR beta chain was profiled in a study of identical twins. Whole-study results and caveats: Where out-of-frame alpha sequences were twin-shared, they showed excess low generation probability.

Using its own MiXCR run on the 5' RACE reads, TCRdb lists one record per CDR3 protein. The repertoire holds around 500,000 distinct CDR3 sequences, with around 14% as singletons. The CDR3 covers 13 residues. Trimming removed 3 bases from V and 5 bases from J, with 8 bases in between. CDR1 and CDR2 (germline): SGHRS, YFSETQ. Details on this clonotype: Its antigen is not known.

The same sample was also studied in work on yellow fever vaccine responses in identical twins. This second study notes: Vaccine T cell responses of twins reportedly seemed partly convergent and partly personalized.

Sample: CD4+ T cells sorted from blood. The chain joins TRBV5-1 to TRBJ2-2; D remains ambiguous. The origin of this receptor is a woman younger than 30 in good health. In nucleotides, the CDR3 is TGCGCCAGCAGCTCCGACGGTACCGGGGAGCTGTTTTTT. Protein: CASSSDGTGELFF. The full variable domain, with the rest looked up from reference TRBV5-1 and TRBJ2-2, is KAGVTQTPRYLIKTRGQQVTLSCSPISGHRSVSWYQQTPGQGLQFLFEYFSETQRNKGNFPGRFSGRQFSNSRSEMNVSTLELGDSALYLCASSSDGTGELFFGEGSRLTVL.